Sequencing of this TCR beta chain was carried out in a study of blood T cell repertoires in COVID-19. Overall study: The United States, Italy and Spain supplied acute and convalescent COVID-19 samples.

Germline CDR1 SGHRS, CDR2 YFSETQ. CDR3 length equals 14 residues. V was cut by 8 bases and J by 6 bases, with 18 bases left in between. Sequencing was performed with immunoSEQ multiplex PCR; in TCRdb, only in-frame clones are kept and a portion is missing. The data contain approximately 250,000 clones, approximately 83% of them singletons. The TCR was taken from a woman aged 45 to 65 with acute or convalescent COVID-19. Specimen: peripheral blood. The V gene is TRBV5-1, the J gene TRBJ2-1, with TRBD2 as a possible D gene (6 bases). The CDR3 is CASGAGKEANEQFF. In DNA, the CDR3 is TGCGCCAGTGGTGCGGGAAAAGAGGCCAATGAGCAGTTCTTC.